This T cell receptor (beta chain) was profiled in a study of beta chain features in type 1 diabetes. General study points: The study found fewer insertions and more deletions at VDJ junctions in type 1 diabetes patients. The study found moderately but significantly shorter TCRB CDR3s in all four CD4+ subsets of Type 1 diabetes patients.

Trimming removed 5 bases from V and 7 bases from J, with 8 bases in between. This CDR3 comprises 11 residues. CDR1 and CDR2 (germline): SGHTA, FQGNSA. Concerning this clone itself: Its specificity is unknown.

Isolated RNA was reverse transcribed in full, so expressed TCRB transcripts were sequenced. The assay was immunoSEQ multiplex PCR, and TCRdb's table has in-frame clones only and misses some. The sample lists about 700,000 clones; roughly 12% were seen once. The chain combines TRBV7-2 with TRBJ1-2, with a possible D match to TRBD1 (5 bases). The TCR sequence derives from a man younger than 35 with type 1 diabetes. Material: naive CD4+ T cells from blood. The CDR3 region is CASSPRVGYTF. Written as DNA, the CDR3 is TGTGCCAGCAGCCCCAGGGTTGGCTACACCTTC.